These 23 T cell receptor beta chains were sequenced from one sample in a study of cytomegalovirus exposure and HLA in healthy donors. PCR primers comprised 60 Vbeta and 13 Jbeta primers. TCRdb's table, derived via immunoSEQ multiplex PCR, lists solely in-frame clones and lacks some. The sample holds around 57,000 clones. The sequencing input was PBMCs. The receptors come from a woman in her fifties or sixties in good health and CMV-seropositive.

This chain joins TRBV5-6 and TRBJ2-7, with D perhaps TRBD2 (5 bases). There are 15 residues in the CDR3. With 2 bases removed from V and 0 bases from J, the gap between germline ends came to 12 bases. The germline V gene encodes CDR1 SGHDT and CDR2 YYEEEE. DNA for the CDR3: TGTGCCAGCAGCTTCGGAGCGGAGTCCTCCTACGAGCAGTACTTC. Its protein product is CASSFGAESSYEQYF.

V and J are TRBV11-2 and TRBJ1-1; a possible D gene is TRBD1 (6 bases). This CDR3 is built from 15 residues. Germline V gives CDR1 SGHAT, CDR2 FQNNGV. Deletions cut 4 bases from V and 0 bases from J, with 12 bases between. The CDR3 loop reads CASSSRTVMNTEAFF. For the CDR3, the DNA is TGTGCCAGCAGCTCTCGGACAGTCATGAACACTGAAGCTTTCTTT.

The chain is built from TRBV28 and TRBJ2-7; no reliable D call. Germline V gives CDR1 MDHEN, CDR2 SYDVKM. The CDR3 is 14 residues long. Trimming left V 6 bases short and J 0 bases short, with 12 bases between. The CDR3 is CASSFTADSYEQYF. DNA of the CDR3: TGTGCCAGCAGCTTTACAGCCGACTCCTACGAGCAGTACTTC.

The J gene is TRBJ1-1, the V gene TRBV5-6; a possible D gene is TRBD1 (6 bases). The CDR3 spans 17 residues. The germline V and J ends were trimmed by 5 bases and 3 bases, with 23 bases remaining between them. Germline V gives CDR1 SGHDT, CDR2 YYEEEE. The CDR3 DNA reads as TGTGCCAGCAGTCTGTTGGCCTACAGGGCTGGGGACACTGAAGCTTTCTTT. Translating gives CASSLLAYRAGDTEAFF. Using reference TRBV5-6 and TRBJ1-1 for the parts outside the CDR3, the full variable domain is DAGVTQSPTHLIKTRGQQVTLRCSPKSGHDTVSWYQQALGQGPQFIFQYYEEEERQRGNFPDRFSGHQFPNYSSELNVNALLLGDSALYLCASSLLAYRAGDTEAFFGQGTRLTVV.

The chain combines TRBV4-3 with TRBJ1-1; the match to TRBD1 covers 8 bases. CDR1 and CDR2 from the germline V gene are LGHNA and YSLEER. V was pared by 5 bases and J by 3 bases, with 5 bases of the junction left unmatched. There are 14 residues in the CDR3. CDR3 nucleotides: TGCGCCAGCAGCATCCAGACAGGGGACACTGAAGCTTTCTTT. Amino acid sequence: CASSIQTGDTEAFF.

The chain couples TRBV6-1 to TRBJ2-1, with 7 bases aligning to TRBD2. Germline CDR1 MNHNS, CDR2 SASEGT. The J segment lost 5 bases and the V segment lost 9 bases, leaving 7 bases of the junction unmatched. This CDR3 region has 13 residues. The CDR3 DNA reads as TGTGCCAGTTTCCGGGACTACAACAATGAGCAGTTCTTC. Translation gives CASFRDYNNEQFF.

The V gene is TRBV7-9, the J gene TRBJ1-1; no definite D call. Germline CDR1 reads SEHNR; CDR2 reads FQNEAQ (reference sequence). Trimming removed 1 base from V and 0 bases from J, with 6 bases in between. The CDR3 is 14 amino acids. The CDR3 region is CASSLGVMNTEAFF. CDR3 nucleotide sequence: TGTGCCAGCAGCTTAGGAGTCATGAACACTGAAGCTTTCTTT.

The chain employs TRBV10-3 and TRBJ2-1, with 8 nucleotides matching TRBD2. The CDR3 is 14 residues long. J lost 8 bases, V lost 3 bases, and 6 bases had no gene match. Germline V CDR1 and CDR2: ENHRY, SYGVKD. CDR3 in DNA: TGTGCCATCAGTGACCGCGGGGGGACTGATGAGCAGTTCTTC. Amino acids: CAISDRGGTDEQFF.

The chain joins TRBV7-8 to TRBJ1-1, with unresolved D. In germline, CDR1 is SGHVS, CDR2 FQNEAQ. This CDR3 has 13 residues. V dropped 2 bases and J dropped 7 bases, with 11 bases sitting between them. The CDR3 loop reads CASSLSYHDEAFF. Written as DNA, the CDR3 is TGTGCCAGCAGCTTATCCTACCACGATGAAGCTTTCTTT.

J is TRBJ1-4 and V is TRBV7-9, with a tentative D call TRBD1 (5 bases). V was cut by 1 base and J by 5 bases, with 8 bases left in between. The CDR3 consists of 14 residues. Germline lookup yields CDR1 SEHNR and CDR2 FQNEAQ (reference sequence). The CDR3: CASSLVTANEKLFF. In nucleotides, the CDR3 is TGTGCCAGCAGCTTAGTGACAGCAAATGAAAAACTGTTTTTT.

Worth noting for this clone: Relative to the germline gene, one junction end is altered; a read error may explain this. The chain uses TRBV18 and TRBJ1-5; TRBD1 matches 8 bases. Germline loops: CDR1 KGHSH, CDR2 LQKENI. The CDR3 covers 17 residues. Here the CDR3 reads CTSSPGPGGGGNQPQHF. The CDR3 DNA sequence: TGTACCAGCTCACCAGGTCCAGGGGGCGGAGGCAATCAGCCCCAGCATTTT.

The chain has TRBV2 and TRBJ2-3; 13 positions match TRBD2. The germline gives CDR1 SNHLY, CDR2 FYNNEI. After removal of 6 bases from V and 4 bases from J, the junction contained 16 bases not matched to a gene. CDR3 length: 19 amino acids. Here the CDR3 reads CASRRERLAGGVSADTQYF. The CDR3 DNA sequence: TGTGCCAGCAGAAGAGAACGACTAGCGGGGGGTGTCTCGGCAGATACGCAGTATTTT.

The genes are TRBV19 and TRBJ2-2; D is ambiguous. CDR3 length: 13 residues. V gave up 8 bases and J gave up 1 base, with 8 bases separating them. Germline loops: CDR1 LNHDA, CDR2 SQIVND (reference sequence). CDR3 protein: CASVKQNTGELFF. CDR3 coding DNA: TGTGCCAGTGTCAAACAGAACACCGGGGAGCTGTTTTTT.

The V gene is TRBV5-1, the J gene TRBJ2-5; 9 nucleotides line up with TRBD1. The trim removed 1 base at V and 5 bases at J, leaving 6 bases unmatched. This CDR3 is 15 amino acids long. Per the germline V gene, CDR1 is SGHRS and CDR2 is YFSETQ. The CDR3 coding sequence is TGCGCCAGCAGCTTGAACCCGACAGGGGGTGAGACCCAGTACTTC. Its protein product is CASSLNPTGGETQYF.

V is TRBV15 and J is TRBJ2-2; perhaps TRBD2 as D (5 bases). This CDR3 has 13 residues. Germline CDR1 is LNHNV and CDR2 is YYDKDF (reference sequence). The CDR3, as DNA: TGTGCTACGAGAGACCGGGGCACCGGGGAGCTGTTTTTT. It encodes CATRDRGTGELFF.

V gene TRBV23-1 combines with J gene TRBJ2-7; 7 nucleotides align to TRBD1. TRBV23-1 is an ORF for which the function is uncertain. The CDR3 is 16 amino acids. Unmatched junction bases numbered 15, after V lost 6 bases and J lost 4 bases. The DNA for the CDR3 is TGCGCCAGCAGCCCTTTCAGGACAGGTTTTAATTACGAGCAGTACTTC. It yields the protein CASSPFRTGFNYEQYF.

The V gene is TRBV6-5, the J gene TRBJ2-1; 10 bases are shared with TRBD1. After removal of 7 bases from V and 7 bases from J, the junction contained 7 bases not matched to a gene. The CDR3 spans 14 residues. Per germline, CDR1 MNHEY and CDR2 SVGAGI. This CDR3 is CASKRDRGGNEQFF. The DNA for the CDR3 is TGTGCCAGCAAAAGGGACAGGGGTGGAAATGAGCAGTTCTTC.

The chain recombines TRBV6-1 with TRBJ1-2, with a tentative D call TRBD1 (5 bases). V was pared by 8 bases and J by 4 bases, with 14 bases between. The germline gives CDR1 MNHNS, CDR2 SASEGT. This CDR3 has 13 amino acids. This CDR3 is CASSRGGAYGYTF. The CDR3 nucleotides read TGTGCCAGCTCCCGGGGAGGGGCCTATGGCTACACCTTC.

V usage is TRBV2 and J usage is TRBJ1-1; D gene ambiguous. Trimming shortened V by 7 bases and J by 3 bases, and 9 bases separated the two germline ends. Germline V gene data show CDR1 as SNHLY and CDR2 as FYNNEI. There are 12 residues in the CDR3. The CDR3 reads CASKLTYTEAFF. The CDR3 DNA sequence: TGTGCCAGCAAACTGACTTACACTGAAGCTTTCTTT.

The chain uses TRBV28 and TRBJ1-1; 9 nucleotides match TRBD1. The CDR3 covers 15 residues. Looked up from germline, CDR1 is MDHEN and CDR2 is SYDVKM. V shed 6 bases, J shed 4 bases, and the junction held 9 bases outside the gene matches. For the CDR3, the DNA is TGTGCCAGCAGATACAGGGGGCAAGGGAGCACTGAAGCTTTCTTT. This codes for CASRYRGQGSTEAFF. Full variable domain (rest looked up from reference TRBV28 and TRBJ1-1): DVKVTQSSRYLVKRTGEKVFLECVQDMDHENMFWYRQDPGLGLRLIYFSYDVKMKEKGDIPEGYSVSREKKERFSLILESASTNQTSMYLCASRYRGQGSTEAFFGQGTRLTVV.

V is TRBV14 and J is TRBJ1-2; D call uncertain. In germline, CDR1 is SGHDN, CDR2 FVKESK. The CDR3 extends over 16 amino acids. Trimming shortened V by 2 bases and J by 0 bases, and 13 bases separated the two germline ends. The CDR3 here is CASSQHSARANYGYTF. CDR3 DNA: TGTGCCAGCAGCCAACATTCAGCGAGAGCTAACTATGGCTACACCTTC.

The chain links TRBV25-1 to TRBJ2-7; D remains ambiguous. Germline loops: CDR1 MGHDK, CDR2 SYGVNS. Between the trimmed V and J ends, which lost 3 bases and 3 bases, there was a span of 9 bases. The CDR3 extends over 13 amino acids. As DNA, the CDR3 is TGTGCCAGCAGTGACTATCCCAACTACGAGCAGTACTTC. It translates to CASSDYPNYEQYF.

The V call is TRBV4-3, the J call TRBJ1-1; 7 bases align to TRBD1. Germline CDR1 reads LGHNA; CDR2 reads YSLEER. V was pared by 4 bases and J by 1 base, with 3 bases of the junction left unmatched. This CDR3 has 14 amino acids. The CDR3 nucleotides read TGCGCCAGCAGCCTACAGGGGACGAACACTGAAGCTTTCTTT. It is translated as CASSLQGTNTEAFF.